The clone carrying this TCR beta chain has ten or more counts. Its antigen remains unidentified. CDR1 and CDR2 from the germline V gene are MNHEY and SVGAGI. The CDR3 contains 15 residues. V lost 2 bases and J lost 2; bases outside the gene matches: 4. This sample stems from a study of T-cell reconstitution after alpha-beta-depleted transplantation in children. Study findings and constraints: After transplant, at about two months, alpha-beta T cells were reportedly derived from several hundred expanded graft clones. High day-60 TCRbeta diversity in some patients came from surviving recipient T cells and thymic progenitors. Once a year had passed after transplant, T-cell counts and diversity came mostly from newly produced T cells.

The TCRbeta library was prepared with unique molecular identifiers. TCRdb fed the PCR reads into MiXCR, producing one record per CDR3 protein. Seen here are roughly 45,000 distinct CDR3 sequences, around 8.8% observed once, and the top ten hold roughly 29%. The chain carries TRBV6-5 and TRBJ2-7, with 9 bases fitting TRBD2. This specimen consisted of PBMCs, mostly from graft donor cells, obtained 60 days after TCRalphabeta/CD19-depleted stem cell transplant. This receptor was taken from a male patient aged 2 to 10 who had a stem cell transplant for chronic granulomatous disease, so the T cells may come from the graft donor. The CDR3 DNA is TGTGCCAGCAGTTACGAGTCTAGCGGGACCTACGAGCAGTACTTC. Translation gives CASSYESSGTYEQYF.